A single sample gave rise to the 19 T cell receptor beta chains below, sequenced in a study of OX40 agonist ivuxolimab in advanced cancers. Some clones are missing from TCRdb's copy, which holds only in-frame ones; the method was immunoSEQ multiplex PCR. The data contain about 50,000 clones, over 75% of them singletons. The source was CD4+ or CD8+ T cells sorted from blood, collected in a trial of the OX40 agonist ivuxolimab. The source is an adult with an advanced solid tumor such as melanoma, head and neck, liver or kidney cancer.

V and J are TRBV11-3 and TRBJ2-3; 8 bases match TRBD2. V gave up 5 bases and J gave up 6 bases; unmatched junction bases: 10. CDR3 length: 15 amino acids. The germline gives CDR1 SGHNT, CDR2 YENEEA. The CDR3 spells CASSERSGRTDTQYF. CDR3 sequence (DNA): TGTGCCAGCAGCGAGAGGAGCGGGAGAACGGATACGCAGTATTTT. Drawing the rest from reference TRBV11-3 and TRBJ2-3, the complete variable domain is EAGVVQSPRYKIIEKKQPVAFWCNPISGHNTLYWYLQNLGQGPELLIRYENEEAVDDSQLPKDRFSAERLKGVDSTLKIQPAELGDSAVYLCASSERSGRTDTQYFGPGTRLTVL.

For the CDR3, the DNA is TGCAGCGTTCGGGACAGGGTAGAAGAGACCCAGTACTTC. It specifies CSVRDRVEETQYF. The rearrangement uses TRBV29-1 and TRBJ2-5; 9 nucleotides line up with TRBD1. After removal of 5 bases from V and 3 bases from J, the junction contained 4 bases not matched to a gene. Germline-derived CDR1 and CDR2 are SQVTM and ANQGSEA. The CDR3 is 13 residues long.

The chain carries TRBV6-1 and TRBJ1-2, with TRBD1 identical over 7 bases. V lost 3 bases to trimming and J lost 5 bases; unmatched junction nucleotides: 9. Germline CDR1 and CDR2: MNHNS and SASEGT. The CDR3 extends over 15 amino acids. The CDR3 reads CASSDRAGGHYGYTF. CDR3 bases: TGTGCCAGCAGTGATCGGGCAGGGGGACATTATGGCTACACCTTC.

The chain recombines TRBV5-1 with TRBJ2-7; a weak D match, TRBD2 (6 bases). CDR1 and CDR2 from the germline V gene are SGHRS and YFSETQ. Trimming cost V 6 bases and J 0 bases, with 16 bases left between them. This CDR3 has 15 residues. This CDR3 reads CASKRAGKSSYEQYF. CDR3 nucleotides: TGCGCCAGCAAGCGCGCGGGGAAGAGCTCCTACGAGCAGTACTTC.

The chain joins TRBV5-6 to TRBJ1-2, with 8 bases that match TRBD1. This CDR3 is 15 amino acids long. The V and J ends lost 4 bases and 8 bases, in that order; junction bases with no gene match: 13. The germline CDR1 and CDR2 sequences are SGHDT and YYEEEE. For the CDR3, the DNA is TGTGCCAGCAGCCGCGGGGCGGCAGGGGGCAGGGGCTACACCTTC. This codes for CASSRGAAGGRGYTF. Together with reference TRBV5-6 and TRBJ1-2, the CDR3 gives the full variable domain: DAGVTQSPTHLIKTRGQQVTLRCSPKSGHDTVSWYQQALGQGPQFIFQYYEEEERQRGNFPDRFSGHQFPNYSSELNVNALLLGDSALYLCASSRGAAGGRGYTFGSGTRLTVV.

DNA for the CDR3: TGTGCCAGCAGTGAGGACGGGTTCTATGGCTACACCTTC. Protein: CASSEDGFYGYTF. The chain links TRBV6-1 to TRBJ1-2; D is unresolved. The CDR3 is 13 residues long. Germline CDR1 is MNHNS and CDR2 is SASEGT. V was clipped by 3 bases and J by 4 bases, with 9 bases between them.

This clone turned up a few times. DNA for the CDR3: TGTGCCAGCAGTTTGCGGGAGAATCAGCCCCAGCATTTT. Its translation is CASSLRENQPQHF. The chain links TRBV6-6 to TRBJ1-5; D is ambiguous. Trimming removed 4 bases from V and 4 bases from J, with 8 bases in between. Germline values: CDR1 MNHNY, CDR2 SVGAGI (reference sequence). The CDR3 length is 13 residues.

The V and J genes are TRBV6-1 and TRBJ1-5; D not certain. V was clipped by 10 bases and J by 4 bases, with 14 bases between them. The CDR3 runs to 13 residues. From germline, CDR1 is MNHNS and CDR2 SASEGT. The chain's CDR3 is CAISRGPNQPQHF. The CDR3 nucleotides read TGTGCCATCAGCCGGGGTCCAAATCAGCCCCAGCATTTT.

This clone was counted between two and nine times. J is TRBJ1-6 and V is TRBV6-1, with 9 nucleotides matching TRBD1. V shed 4 bases and J 9 bases; nucleotides not matched to a gene: 7. This CDR3 has 15 residues. Germline CDR1 and CDR2: MNHNS and SASEGT. The CDR3 region is CASSVRDRDFSPLHF. CDR3 in DNA: TGTGCCAGCAGTGTCCGGGACAGGGATTTTTCACCCCTCCACTTT.

This clone has a handful of counts. The chain has TRBV7-9 and TRBJ2-7; 8 bases match TRBD1. In germline, CDR1 is SEHNR, CDR2 FQNEAQ (reference sequence). The CDR3 covers 15 residues. V shed 5 bases, J shed 1 base, and the junction held 7 bases outside the gene matches. This CDR3 is CASSLMGQASYEQYF. CDR3 bases: TGTGCCAGCAGCCTTATGGGACAGGCATCCTACGAGCAGTACTTC.

J is TRBJ2-2 and V is TRBV6-6; D gene uncertain. CDR3 length: 13 amino acids. From germline, CDR1 is MNHNY and CDR2 SVGAGI (reference sequence). V lost 6 bases and J 6 bases, leaving 11 bases between the germline ends. The DNA for the CDR3 is TGTGCCAGCAGCCGCGAAATTGCCGGGGAGCTGTTTTTT. Protein product: CASSREIAGELFF.

CDR3 protein: CASSKVDSTYEQYF. CDR3 DNA sequence: TGTGCCAGCAGCAAAGTGGACAGCACCTACGAGCAGTACTTC. The rearrangement links TRBV21-1 to TRBJ2-7; whether TRBD1, the table's D call, matches the DNA was not checked. TRBV21-1 is labeled a pseudogene. The CDR3 loop spans 14 amino acids.

Note on this clone: The identical CDR3 is also encoded by other nucleotide sequences in the sample. The chain recombines TRBV7-2 with TRBJ1-2, with D perhaps TRBD1 (5 bases). The CDR3 runs 12 residues. V dropped 3 bases and J dropped 8 bases, with 10 bases sitting between them. CDR1 is SGHTA and CDR2 is FQGNSA in the germline V gene. The CDR3 DNA sequence: TGTGCCAGCAGCTTTTCCAGGGACGGCTACACCTTC. Protein product: CASSFSRDGYTF.

Only a few counts were recorded for this clone. The J gene is TRBJ2-3, the V gene TRBV7-2, with D perhaps TRBD1 or TRBD2 (5 bases each). Germline V lookup: CDR1 SGHTA, CDR2 FQGNSA. This CDR3 spans 15 amino acids. V lost 2 bases and J lost 3, with 12 bases in between. The CDR3 DNA reads as TGTGCCAGCAGCTTAATGGGGGTAGGGACAGATACGCAGTATTTT. Its protein is CASSLMGVGTDTQYF.

The genes are TRBV7-2 and TRBJ1-1; D uncertain. The V gene lost 0 bases and the J gene lost 0 bases, with 5 bases spanning the gap. The germline CDR1 and CDR2 sequences are SGHTA and FQGNSA. This CDR3 has 14 residues. The CDR3 loop reads CASSLAYLNTEAFF. The CDR3 coding sequence is TGTGCCAGCAGCTTAGCGTATTTGAACACTGAAGCTTTCTTT. The complete variable domain, with remaining parts taken from reference TRBV7-2 and TRBJ1-1, reads GAGVSQSPSNKVTEKGKDVELRCDPISGHTALYWYRQSLGQGLEFLIYFQGNSAPDKSGLPSDRFSAERTGGSVSTLTIQRTQQEDSAVYLCASSLAYLNTEAFFGQGTRLTVV.

This clone was seen a few times. The gene calls are TRBV6-5 and TRBJ1-2; D remains unclear. V was trimmed by 4 bases and J by 4 bases, leaving 13 bases between them. The CDR3 covers 14 residues. The germline gives CDR1 MNHEY, CDR2 SVGAGI. CDR3 loop: CASSLRGIGYGYTF. The CDR3 nucleotides read TGTGCCAGCAGTTTAAGAGGGATAGGCTATGGCTACACCTTC.

This clone was observed once. The gene calls are TRBV30 and TRBJ2-2, with D possibly being TRBD1 (5 bases). Germline lookup yields CDR1 GTSNPN and CDR2 SVGIG (reference sequence). V lost 4 bases and J 6 bases, leaving 15 bases between the germline ends. The CDR3 runs to 14 residues. The CDR3, as DNA: TGTGCCTGGAAGCAGGGTTTGCAACCCGGGGAGCTGTTTTTT. This codes for CAWKQGLQPGELFF.

This clone was picked up a small number of times. The V and J genes are TRBV10-3 and TRBJ1-1; weak D call: TRBD1 (6 bases). The CDR3 contains 12 residues. The V end lost 4 bases, the J end lost 6 bases, and 9 bases lay between the germline ends. Germline V gene sequence: CDR1 ENHRY, CDR2 SYGVKD. The CDR3 loop is CAISGQAPEAFF. CDR3 nucleotides: TGTGCCATCAGTGGACAGGCGCCTGAAGCTTTCTTT.

The chain employs TRBV19 and TRBJ2-3; D may match TRBD1 or TRBD2 (5 bases each). The CDR3 contains 15 residues. V lost 3 bases and J lost 0, with 10 bases in between. Germline V gene lookup returns CDR1 LNHDA and CDR2 SQIVND (reference sequence). The chain's CDR3 is CASSIGTASTDTQYF. The CDR3 nucleotides are TGTGCCAGTAGTATCGGGACCGCTAGCACAGATACGCAGTATTTT.